The 30 T cell receptor beta chains below were found in one sample sequenced in a study of cytomegalovirus exposure and HLA in healthy donors. The PCR had 60 Vbeta and 13 Jbeta primers. This table comes from immunoSEQ multiplex PCR, and its TCRdb copy is limited to in-frame clones, with some not included. The table records 110,000 to 150,000 clones, approximately 78% of them present only once. Sequencing was done on a sample of PBMCs. These receptors all come from a woman under 30 in good health and CMV-seropositive.

The rearrangement links TRBV5-1 to TRBJ2-3; 7 bases match TRBD1. There are 15 residues in the CDR3. The V gene's germline CDR1 is SGHRS and CDR2 YFSETQ. The ends lost 4 bases at V and 1 base at J; junction bases unmatched: 6. CDR3: CASSRTGRGTDTQYF. The CDR3 region has the DNA TGCGCCAGCAGCCGGACAGGTAGAGGCACAGATACGCAGTATTTT.

The V gene is TRBV19, the J gene TRBJ1-6, with 8 bases matching TRBD1. With V trimmed by 6 bases and J by 10 bases, 8 bases remained unmatched. Germline V gives CDR1 LNHDA, CDR2 SQIVND (reference sequence). CDR3 length: 14 amino acids. Written as DNA, the CDR3 is TGTGCCAGTAGCCCGGGACAGGTGGGATCACCCCTCCACTTT. Amino acids: CASSPGQVGSPLHF.

The rearrangement links TRBV15 to TRBJ1-3; D is unresolved. The germline CDR1 and CDR2 sequences are LNHNV and YYDKDF (reference sequence). Trimming took off 0 bases at V and 3 bases at J, with 12 bases between the two ends. The CDR3 spans 16 residues. CDR3: CATSRDREGFGNTIYF. The CDR3 DNA reads TGTGCCACCAGCAGAGATCGAGAGGGATTTGGAAACACCATATATTTT.

The chain couples TRBV6-4 to TRBJ2-2, with 10 nucleotides matching TRBD2. The germline CDR1 and CDR2 sequences are MRHNA and SNTAGT. The CDR3 extends over 15 amino acids. Trimming took 4 bases from V and 6 from J; bases not matched to a gene: 5. The CDR3 DNA follows: TGTGCCAGCAGTGTCTCTAGCGGGAGTTCCGGGGAGCTGTTTTTT. Protein product: CASSVSSGSSGELFF.

A few counts support this clone. The chain combines TRBV5-1 with TRBJ1-1; 9 nucleotides line up with TRBD1. The length of the CDR3 is 16 residues. Germline trimming cut 4 bases from V and 1 base from J; bases unmatched to any gene: 8. Germline assignment: CDR1 SGHRS and CDR2 YFSETQ. As DNA, the CDR3 is TGCGCCAGCAGCCCGTTCCGGGGACAGGGGAACACTGAAGCTTTCTTT. Protein sequence: CASSPFRGQGNTEAFF.

This rearrangement joins TRBV9 to TRBJ1-2; D is ambiguous. CDR3 size: 12 residues. The V gene lost 4 bases and the J gene lost 7 bases, with 11 bases spanning the gap. The germline V gene has CDR1 SGDLS and CDR2 YYNGEE. Written as DNA, the CDR3 is TGTGCCAGCAGCTCAATCCTAGGTGGCTACACCTTC. It translates to CASSSILGGYTF.

The chain combines TRBV5-4 with TRBJ2-7; possible D gene TRBD1, 6 bases. V shed 0 bases and J shed 4 bases, with 11 bases lying between them. Germline CDR1 reads SGHNT; CDR2 reads YYREEE (reference sequence). The CDR3 covers 14 residues. DNA of the CDR3: TGTGCCAGCAGCTTGGCAGGGGATTCGTACGAGCAGTACTTC. Translation gives CASSLAGDSYEQYF.

V gene TRBV4-3 combines with J gene TRBJ1-4; D remains unclear. CDR1 and CDR2 from the germline V gene are LGHNA and YSLEER. The CDR3 runs to 13 residues. Trimming pared 0 bases from V and 10 bases from J, leaving 9 bases between. The CDR3 sequence is CASSQDVEGKLFF. For the CDR3, the DNA is TGCGCCAGCAGCCAAGATGTCGAGGGAAAACTGTTTTTT.

The chain recombines TRBV28 with TRBJ2-5; D is perhaps TRBD1 or TRBD2 (6 bases each). The DNA end lines up better with TRBJ2-7; the J call may be wrong. CDR3 length equals 14 residues. Germline V gene lookup returns CDR1 MDHEN and CDR2 SYDVKM. CDR3 bases: TGTGCCAGCAGACCAGGAGGGGGCTCCTACGAGCAGTACTTC. Its translation is CASRPGGGSYEQYF.

This clone came up a few times. The genes are TRBV25-1 and TRBJ1-4, with a possible D match to TRBD1 (5 bases). The V and J ends lost 4 bases and 6 bases respectively, with 15 bases between them. Per the germline V gene, CDR1 is MGHDK and CDR2 is SYGVNS. This CDR3 spans 15 amino acids. The CDR3 sequence: CASSGLGGGDEKLFF. The CDR3 DNA sequence: TGTGCCAGCAGTGGACTGGGGGGGGGTGATGAAAAACTGTTTTTT.

The chain carries TRBV19 and TRBJ1-1; D gene ambiguous. CDR1 and CDR2 from the germline V gene are LNHDA and SQIVND (reference sequence). The CDR3 has 12 amino acids. With 4 bases removed from V and 1 base from J, the gap between germline ends came to 4 bases. CDR3 bases: TGTGCCAGTAGTACAGGGAACACTGAAGCTTTCTTT. Residues: CASSTGNTEAFF.

The chain uses TRBV4-1 and TRBJ2-5, with 7 bases aligning to TRBD2. The trim removed 4 bases at V and 2 bases at J, leaving 4 bases unmatched. The CDR3 covers 14 residues. Germline values: CDR1 MGHRA, CDR2 YSYEKL. CDR3 sequence reads: CASSPREEQETQYF. The DNA of the CDR3 is TGCGCCAGCAGCCCCCGGGAGGAACAAGAGACCCAGTACTTC.

The V gene is TRBV5-1, the J gene TRBJ2-1; 14 bases line up with TRBD2. This CDR3 spans 20 amino acids. The V and J ends lost 3 bases and 0 bases, in that order; junction bases with no gene match: 11. Looked up from germline, CDR1 is SGHRS and CDR2 is YFSETQ. DNA of the CDR3: TGCGCCAGCAGCTCGGCTCCGGGACTAGCGGGGGTCACCTCCTACAATGAGCAGTTCTTC. Translation gives CASSSAPGLAGVTSYNEQFF.

The chain recombines TRBV28 with TRBJ1-4; 10 nucleotides agree with TRBD1. CDR1 and CDR2 (germline): MDHEN, SYDVKM. J lost 3 bases, V lost 5 bases, and 3 bases had no gene match. The CDR3 totals 15 residues. CDR3 in DNA: TGTGCCAGCAGTGGGGACAGGGGATCTAATGAAAAACTGTTTTTT. Residues: CASSGDRGSNEKLFF.

The genes are TRBV30 and TRBJ2-5; unclear D gene. From germline, CDR1 is GTSNPN and CDR2 SVGIG (reference sequence). The length of the CDR3 is 12 residues. The germline V and J ends were trimmed by 3 bases and 1 base, with 6 bases remaining between them. The CDR3: CAWSLLQETQYF. The CDR3 nucleotides are TGTGCCTGGAGCCTTCTCCAAGAGACCCAGTACTTC. Combining the CDR3 with reference TRBV30 and TRBJ2-5 gives the whole variable domain SQTIHQWPATLVQPVGSPLSLECTVEGTSNPNLYWYRQAAGRGLQLLFYSVGIGQISSEVPQNLSASRPQDRQFILSSKKLLLSDSGFYLCAWSLLQETQYFGPGTRLLVL.

This clone was seen only once. The V gene is TRBV10-3, the J gene TRBJ2-7; D might be TRBD2 (5 bases). This CDR3 is 13 amino acids long. Per the germline V gene, CDR1 is ENHRY and CDR2 is SYGVKD. V lost 6 bases, J lost 0 bases, and 9 bases lay in between. Here the CDR3 DNA reads TGTGCCATCAGATCCGGGGACTCCTACGAGCAGTACTTC. Its protein product is CAIRSGDSYEQYF.

The chain recombines TRBV30 with TRBJ1-6, with 7 positions matching TRBD1. The CDR3 runs to 12 residues. J lost 5 bases, V lost 5 bases, and 0 bases had no gene match. Germline V CDR1 and CDR2: GTSNPN, SVGIG (reference sequence). CDR3 sequence reads: CAWDRDNSPLHF. The CDR3 nucleotides are TGTGCCTGGGACAGGGATAATTCACCCCTCCACTTT.

The chain recombines TRBV10-3 with TRBJ1-2; D is possibly TRBD1 (6 bases). V lost 2 bases and J 6 bases, leaving 16 bases between the germline ends. The CDR3 is made up of 15 amino acids. Germline loops: CDR1 ENHRY, CDR2 SYGVKD. The CDR3 region is CAISERDIAGNGYTF. The CDR3 nucleotides are TGTGCCATCAGTGAGCGGGACATTGCGGGTAATGGCTACACCTTC.

The V gene is TRBV5-4, the J gene TRBJ2-1; 11 bases are a match to TRBD2. This CDR3 comprises 15 residues. The V segment lost 4 bases and the J segment 4 bases; nucleotides outside the gene matches: 4. Looked up from germline, CDR1 is SGHNT and CDR2 is YYREEE (reference sequence). CDR3 region: CASSHTSGGYNEQFF. CDR3 DNA: TGTGCCAGCAGCCATACTAGCGGGGGTTACAATGAGCAGTTCTTC.

This clone was observed a few times. V is TRBV5-6 and J is TRBJ1-3, with D possibly TRBD1 on 5 matching bases. The CDR3 loop spans 15 amino acids. CDR1 SGHDT and CDR2 YYEEEE come from the germline V gene. Trimming pared 6 bases from V and 4 bases from J, leaving 17 bases between. CDR3 in DNA: TGTGCCAGCAAGGGGCAGGGATGGGGCGGAAACACCATATATTTT. Its protein product is CASKGQGWGGNTIYF.

V usage is TRBV29-1 and J usage is TRBJ2-7; the D is unclear. Trimming removed 0 bases from V and 3 bases from J, with 6 bases in between. Per germline, CDR1 SQVTM and CDR2 ANQGSEA. There are 12 residues in the CDR3. CDR3 coding DNA: TGCAGCGTTGAAGAGGCAGACTACGAGCAGTACTTC. Its protein is CSVEEADYEQYF.

The rearrangement uses TRBV7-2 and TRBJ1-2; possible D gene TRBD1, 6 bases. Germline CDR1 is SGHTA and CDR2 is FQGNSA. V was trimmed by 8 bases and J by 4 bases, leaving 14 bases between them. There are 13 residues in the CDR3. The CDR3 DNA is TGTGCCAGCTGGGGGCGTGATGGCTATGGCTACACCTTC. Translating it yields CASWGRDGYGYTF.

The chain uses TRBV9 and TRBJ1-2; the match to TRBD1 covers 9 bases. Germline V gene lookup returns CDR1 SGDLS and CDR2 YYNGEE. This CDR3 is built from 15 residues. V dropped 3 bases and J dropped 2; count of bases not matched to a gene: 5. The CDR3 reads CASSARTGDNYGYTF. CDR3 coding DNA: TGTGCCAGCAGCGCTCGGACAGGGGACAACTATGGCTACACCTTC.

The CDR3 DNA reads TGTGCCACCAGCAGAGAGTTAGGGGGAGCCGGGGCCAACGTCCTGACTTTC. Amino acids: CATSRELGGAGANVLTF. J is TRBJ2-6 and V is TRBV15; D may be TRBD1 (6 bases). Germline V gene data show CDR1 as LNHNV and CDR2 as YYDKDF (reference sequence). Trimming removed 0 bases from V and 4 bases from J, with 13 bases in between. The CDR3 sequence is 17 residues long.

The chain uses TRBV19 and TRBJ2-3; D is undetermined. The CDR3 is 12 amino acids. The V end was cut by 5 bases, the J end by 2 bases, with 5 bases between. The V gene's germline CDR1 is LNHDA and CDR2 SQIVND (reference sequence). The CDR3 coding sequence is TGTGCCAGTAGTCCCAACACAGATACGCAGTATTTT. Translating gives CASSPNTDTQYF.

This clone was picked up a small number of times. The V and J genes are TRBV5-4 and TRBJ2-7, with a possible D match to TRBD2 (6 bases). The V and J ends lost 4 bases and 0 bases respectively, with 11 bases between them. This CDR3 contains 14 residues. The germline CDR1 and CDR2 sequences are SGHNT and YYREEE (reference sequence). This CDR3 reads CASSPGLYSYEQYF. For the CDR3, the DNA is TGTGCCAGCAGCCCGGGACTGTACTCCTACGAGCAGTACTTC.

The chain links TRBV7-5 to TRBJ2-7; the table gives TRBD1 as D, unverified against the DNA. TRBV7-5 is given as a pseudogene. This CDR3 spans 17 amino acids. The CDR3 DNA reads TGTGCCAGAAGAAAGACTTACGGACAGGGAATACCCTACGAGCAGTACTTC. Translating gives CARRKTYGQGIPYEQYF.

V usage is TRBV5-1 and J usage is TRBJ1-1; a possible D gene is TRBD1 (5 bases). This CDR3 is 15 amino acids long. The V gene's germline CDR1 is SGHRS and CDR2 YFSETQ. V lost 0 bases to trimming and J lost 0 bases, with 9 bases between them. Here the CDR3 DNA reads TGCGCCAGCAGCTTGGTGCCACAGGTGAACACTGAAGCTTTCTTT. This sequence encodes CASSLVPQVNTEAFF. The complete variable domain, with remaining parts taken from reference TRBV5-1 and TRBJ1-1, reads KAGVTQTPRYLIKTRGQQVTLSCSPISGHRSVSWYQQTPGQGLQFLFEYFSETQRNKGNFPGRFSGRQFSNSRSEMNVSTLELGDSALYLCASSLVPQVNTEAFFGQGTRLTVV.

This clone came up once. The chain employs TRBV6-1 and TRBJ2-3; 11 nucleotides match TRBD2. V lost 4 bases, J lost 1 base, and 4 bases stayed unmatched. The CDR3 sequence is 16 residues long. Germline V gives CDR1 MNHNS, CDR2 SASEGT. The CDR3 sequence is CASSALLAGGTDTQYF. Here the CDR3 DNA reads TGTGCCAGCAGTGCCTTACTAGCGGGGGGCACAGATACGCAGTATTTT.

The V and J genes are TRBV6-5 and TRBJ1-1; D is uncertain. V was clipped by 6 bases and J by 4 bases, with 9 bases between them. Per the germline V gene, CDR1 is MNHEY and CDR2 is SVGAGI. The CDR3 runs to 12 residues. The CDR3 DNA sequence: TGTGCCAGCAGACCCCTCGGCACTGAAGCTTTCTTT. Protein sequence: CASRPLGTEAFF.